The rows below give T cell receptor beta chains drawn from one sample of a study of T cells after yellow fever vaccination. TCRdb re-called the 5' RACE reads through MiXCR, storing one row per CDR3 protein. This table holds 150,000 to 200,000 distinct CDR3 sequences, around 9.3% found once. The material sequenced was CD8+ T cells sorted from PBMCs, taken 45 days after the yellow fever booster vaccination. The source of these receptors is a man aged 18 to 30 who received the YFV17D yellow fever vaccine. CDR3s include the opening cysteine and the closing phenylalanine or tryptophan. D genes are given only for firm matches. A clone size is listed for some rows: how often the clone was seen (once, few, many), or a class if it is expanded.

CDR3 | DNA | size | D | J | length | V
CASSQVQDGTEAFF | TGCGCCAGCAGCCAAGTCCAGGATGGGACTGAAGCTTTCTTT | few | NA | TRBJ1-1 | 14 | TRBV4-1
CASSLRRGVRAEQFF | TGTGCCAGCAGCTTAAGGAGGGGGGTGCGAGCTGAGCAGTTCTTC | few | NA | TRBJ2-1 | 15 | TRBV7-3
CASSSPGQDTDTQYF | TGTGCCAGCAGCTCCCCGGGGCAGGACACAGATACGCAGTATTTT | few | NA | TRBJ2-3 | 15 | TRBV5-4
CSARDFSAGGHNEQFF | TGCAGTGCTAGAGATTTTTCCGCGGGGGGCCACAATGAGCAGTTCTTC | few | TRBD2 | TRBJ2-1 | 16 | TRBV20-1
CATLNTIYF | TGTGCCACACTTAACACCATATATTTT | NA | NA | TRBJ1-3 | 9 | TRBV10-3
CASSSIGFSSGGGRTDTQYF | TGCGCCAGCAGCAGCATCGGGTTTTCTAGCGGGGGGGGACGCACAGATACGCAGTATTTT | NA | TRBD2 | TRBJ2-3 | 20 | TRBV4-1
CASSQARVNEKLFF | TGTGCCAGCAGCCAAGCCAGGGTCAATGAAAAACTGTTTTTT | few | NA | TRBJ1-4 | 14 | TRBV4-2
CASSGRVLAGGPDGEQYF | TGTGCCAGCAGCGGTAGGGTCCTAGCGGGGGGCCCAGACGGCGAGCAGTACTTC | many | TRBD2 | TRBJ2-7 | 18 | TRBV7-8
CSVEGDRGMNTEAFF | TGCAGCGTTGAAGGGGACAGGGGAATGAACACTGAAGCTTTCTTT | once | TRBD1 | TRBJ1-1 | 15 | TRBV29-1
CASSVDGGEYNEQFF | TGTGCCAGCAGCGTAGACGGCGGGGAGTACAATGAGCAGTTCTTC | many | NA | TRBJ2-1 | 15 | TRBV9
CAISESRTQETQYF | TGTGCCATCAGTGAGTCGCGGACGCAAGAGACCCAGTACTTC | few | NA | TRBJ2-5 | 14 | TRBV10-3
CASSLRGGDTGELFF | TGTGCCAGCAGCTTACGGGGGGGGGACACCGGGGAGCTGTTTTTT | NA | TRBD2 | TRBJ2-2 | 15 | TRBV7-8
CSVGPLQEAVYSYTF | TGCAGCGTTGGCCCCCTACAGGAGGCGGTCTACAGCTACACCTTC | NA | NA | TRBJ1-2 | 15 | TRBV29-1
CASSLGGSAYNEQFF | TGTGCCAGCAGCTTAGGGGGTAGCGCCTACAATGAGCAGTTCTTC | few | NA | TRBJ2-1 | 15 | TRBV13
CASSLTGQGRASTEAFF | TGTGCCAGCAGCTTAACCGGACAGGGTCGCGCGTCCACTGAAGCTTTCTTT | many | TRBD1 | TRBJ1-1 | 17 | TRBV7-4
CASSQPQEDPNYGYTF | TGCGCCAGCAGCCAACCACAGGAGGACCCTAACTATGGCTACACCTTC | few | NA | TRBJ1-2 | 16 | TRBV4-1
CSGVGGGLAGETQYF | TGCAGCGGTGTCGGGGGGGGACTAGCGGGAGAGACCCAGTACTTC | NA | TRBD2 | TRBJ2-5 | 15 | TRBV29-1
CSVLPTGDNTGELFF | TGCAGCGTCCTCCCGACAGGGGACAACACCGGGGAGCTGTTTTTT | NA | TRBD1 | TRBJ2-2 | 15 | TRBV29-1
CASSRQGQLDEQFF | TGTGCCAGCAGCAGGCAGGGTCAGTTGGATGAGCAGTTCTTC | few | NA | TRBJ2-1 | 14 | TRBV27
CASSQQIYSSYGYTF | TGCGCCAGCAGCCAACAAATATACAGTTCCTATGGCTACACCTTC | NA | NA | TRBJ1-2 | 15 | TRBV4-3
CASSVGGGSGSPLHF | TGTGCCAGCAGCGTAGGTGGGGGCAGTGGATCACCCCTCCACTTT | NA | NA | TRBJ1-6 | 15 | TRBV9
CASSSTGALGYTF | TGTGCCAGCAGCAGTACAGGGGCACTTGGCTACACCTTC | NA | TRBD1 | TRBJ1-2 | 13 | TRBV27
CASRGLAGEQYF | TGTGCCAGCAGGGGACTAGCAGGCGAGCAGTACTTC | few | TRBD2 | TRBJ2-7 | 12 | TRBV7-2
CSARDSGEQYF | TGCAGTGCTAGAGATTCGGGGGAGCAGTACTTC | many | NA | TRBJ2-7 | 11 | TRBV20-1
CASSQATELVYEQYF | TGTGCCAGCAGCCAGGCAACTGAACTTGTCTACGAGCAGTACTTC | NA | NA | TRBJ2-7 | 15 | TRBV3-1
CASSYGTGSFYGYTF | TGTGCCAGCAGTTACGGGACAGGGTCCTTCTATGGCTACACCTTC | many | TRBD1 | TRBJ1-2 | 15 | TRBV6-5
CASSLERAEETQYF | TGTGCCAGCAGTTTAGAGAGGGCTGAGGAGACCCAGTACTTC | NA | NA | TRBJ2-5 | 14 | TRBV12-3/TRBV12-4
CASSPLVEQYF | TGTGCCAGCAGCCCCCTAGTAGAGCAGTACTTC | NA | NA | TRBJ2-7 | 11 | TRBV7-9
CATGDRVKGDTQYF | TGTGCCACCGGAGACAGAGTCAAAGGGGATACGCAGTATTTT | many | NA | TRBJ2-3 | 14 | TRBV12-3/TRBV12-4
CASSQAPSGGAVEEQFF | TGTGCCAGCAGCCAGGCGCCTAGCGGGGGGGCGGTGGAGGAGCAGTTCTTC | NA | TRBD2 | TRBJ2-1 | 17 | TRBV4-2
CSVETTDYGYTF | TGCAGCGTTGAAACGACGGATTATGGCTACACCTTC | few | NA | TRBJ1-2 | 12 | TRBV29-1
CASSDPGLAIEQFF | TGTGCCAGCAGTGACCCGGGACTAGCGATTGAGCAGTTCTTC | few | TRBD2 | TRBJ2-1 | 14 | TRBV2
CASSQFSVNQPQHF | TGCGCCAGCAGCCAGTTTTCCGTCAATCAGCCCCAGCATTTT | NA | NA | TRBJ1-5 | 14 | TRBV4-1
CASSAGDPYEQYF | TGTGCCAGCAGCGCCGGGGACCCCTACGAGCAGTACTTC | NA | NA | TRBJ2-7 | 13 | TRBV9
CASSRGQGNDGYTF | TGTGCCAGCAGTAGGGGACAGGGGAACGATGGCTACACCTTC | few | TRBD1 | TRBJ1-2 | 14 | TRBV27
CSAWSAGGLYEQYF | TGCAGTGCTTGGTCGGCGGGGGGGCTCTACGAGCAGTACTTC | many | TRBD2 | TRBJ2-7 | 14 | TRBV20-1
CASSYVPGELFF | TGTGCCAGCAGTTACGTCCCCGGGGAGCTGTTTTTT | NA | NA | TRBJ2-2 | 12 | TRBV6-5
CASSLRRSADSEQFF | TGTGCCAGCAGCCTCCGCCGTTCGGCGGACAGTGAGCAGTTCTTC | NA | NA | TRBJ2-1 | 15 | TRBV4-2
CASAPGTGLAGAHQETQYF | TGTGCCAGCGCGCCCGGGACAGGTCTAGCGGGGGCCCACCAAGAGACCCAGTACTTC | NA | TRBD2 | TRBJ2-5 | 19 | TRBV12-3/TRBV12-4
CASGSSGGDQETQYF | TGTGCCAGCGGGTCCTCGGGGGGGGATCAAGAGACCCAGTACTTC | NA | TRBD2 | TRBJ2-5 | 15 | TRBV11-2
CASSQEGSTTEAFF | TGCGCCAGCAGCCAAGAAGGTTCCACCACTGAAGCTTTCTTT | NA | NA | TRBJ1-1 | 14 | TRBV4-1
CASSPPDGYEQYF | TGCGCCAGCAGCCCTCCGGACGGTTACGAGCAGTACTTC | many | NA | TRBJ2-7 | 13 | TRBV4-1
CASSPGGGSTEAFF | TGCGCCAGCTCCCCGGGGGGGGGATCCACTGAAGCTTTCTTT | many | NA | TRBJ1-1 | 14 | TRBV5-1
CASSDSSGPSSYEQYF | TGTGCCAGCAGCGATTCGAGCGGACCAAGCTCCTACGAGCAGTACTTC | NA | NA | TRBJ2-7 | 16 | TRBV7-9
CASSPGTLPQYF | TGTGCCAGCAGTCCCGGGACCCTTCCGCAGTATTTT | many | NA | TRBJ2-3 | 12 | TRBV12-3/TRBV12-4
CATRTSGGRTDTQYF | TGTGCCACCCGGACTAGCGGGGGGAGGACAGATACGCAGTATTTT | few | TRBD2 | TRBJ2-3 | 15 | TRBV27
CASSLIGGGSTDTQYF | TGTGCCAGCAGCTTAATTGGCGGGGGGTCCACAGATACGCAGTATTTT | few | TRBD2 | TRBJ2-3 | 16 | TRBV7-6
CASSQTGGLAGLSSYNEQFF | TGTGCCAGCAGTCAAACAGGGGGACTAGCGGGTCTCAGCTCCTACAATGAGCAGTTCTTC | few | TRBD2 | TRBJ2-1 | 20 | TRBV6-2/TRBV6-3
CASSQEDGGSTDTQYF | TGCGCCAGCAGCCAAGAAGATGGAGGTAGCACAGATACGCAGTATTTT | many | NA | TRBJ2-3 | 16 | TRBV4-3
CASSIHSDHAEAFF | TGTGCCAGTAGTATTCACAGTGACCATGCTGAAGCTTTCTTT | few | NA | TRBJ1-1 | 14 | TRBV19
CASRDSDSNQPQHF | TGTGCCAGCAGGGACAGCGATAGCAATCAGCCCCAGCATTTT | NA | NA | TRBJ1-5 | 14 | TRBV6-5